The rows below give T cell receptor beta chains drawn from one sample of a study of T cell repertoires in cytomegalovirus infection. One entry per CDR3 protein, called by TCRdb with MiXCR from the reads. Of approximately 56,000 distinct CDR3 sequences in the sample, roughly a fifth are singletons; the top ten hold around 80%. These receptors are not linked to any known antigen. Sequences were derived from CD8+ T cells from cultured PBMCs, sampled from culture after CMV antigen stimulation. Receptors originate from a human donor in good health (CMV status not recorded). Some clones in this sample may be carry-over from other donors' samples. The CDR3 runs from the conserved cysteine through the conserved F or W. Where a row states a size, it is once, few, many or the class of an expanded clone; other rows omit it.

NA	TRBJ2-2	TRBV12-3/TRBV12-4	CASSLAGSGELFF
NA	TRBJ2-5	TRBV27	CASSLGTSPRSLYF
few	TRBJ2-7	TRBV7-2	CASSGYRPNYEQYF
NA	TRBJ1-1	TRBV7-8	CASSKAGYGRTEAFF
few	TRBJ2-2	TRBV6-1	CASGRDLGLFF
few	TRBJ1-2	TRBV12-3/TRBV12-4	CASSFPQGQPFYGYTF
few	TRBJ2-7	TRBV11-2	CASSLFSLTYEQYF
few	TRBJ2-1	TRBV7-6	CASSSPAGVLLYNEQFF
NA	TRBJ1-1	TRBV7-3	CASSLLANTEAFF
NA	TRBJ2-1	TRBV10-3	CAISESPLNEQFF
NA	TRBJ2-7	TRBV7-3	CASSDRGSLGEQYF
few	TRBJ1-6	TRBV7-2	CASSPSGQGNSPLHF
many	TRBJ1-6	TRBV7-2	CASSLDQGYSPLHF
NA	TRBJ1-5	TRBV6-2/TRBV6-3	CASSYLAERQPQHF
few	TRBJ2-3	TRBV27	CASSPGGADTQYF
NA	TRBJ1-5	TRBV7-2	CASSLVPSGIGNQPQHF
NA	TRBJ2-1	TRBV6-1	CASSEGRSYNEQFF
NA	TRBJ2-3	TRBV7-2	CASSLAQAGGRGDTQYF
NA	TRBJ1-5	TRBV12-3/TRBV12-4	CASSSMAVNQPQHF
NA	TRBJ1-5	TRBV6-2/TRBV6-3	CASSYLAQTGQGFRQPQHF
NA	TRBJ2-6	TRBV6-5	CASSYSNPTGFGANVLTF
NA	TRBJ1-2	TRBV12-3/TRBV12-4	CASTHPGEHTF
few	TRBJ1-1	TRBV19	CASSILGLGSDTEAFF
NA	TRBJ1-4	TRBV12-3/TRBV12-4	CASSLDRPGDEKLFF
NA	TRBJ2-7	TRBV27	CASSLPGFSYEQYF
NA	TRBJ1-1	TRBV6-2/TRBV6-3	CASSPGLWNTEAFF
NA	TRBJ2-1	TRBV6-2/TRBV6-3	CASSYSGLAGVYNEQFF
NA	TRBJ1-1	TRBV7-2	CASSLAWGEDTEAFF
few	TRBJ1-1	TRBV19	CASSIWGPQGRAFF
NA	TRBJ2-3	TRBV12-3/TRBV12-4	CASGQYTDTQYF
few	TRBJ1-5	TRBV27	CASSDIGPIVGDQPQHF